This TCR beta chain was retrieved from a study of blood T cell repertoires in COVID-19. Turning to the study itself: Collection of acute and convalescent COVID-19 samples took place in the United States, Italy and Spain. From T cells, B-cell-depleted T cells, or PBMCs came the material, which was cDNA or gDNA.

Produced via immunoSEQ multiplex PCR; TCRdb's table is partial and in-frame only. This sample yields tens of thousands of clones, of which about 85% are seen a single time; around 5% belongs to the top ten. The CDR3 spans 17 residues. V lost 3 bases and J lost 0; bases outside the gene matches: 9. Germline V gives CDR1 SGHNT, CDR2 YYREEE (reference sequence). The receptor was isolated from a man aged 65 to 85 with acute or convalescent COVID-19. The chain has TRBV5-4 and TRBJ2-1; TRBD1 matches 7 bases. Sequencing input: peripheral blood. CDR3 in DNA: TGTGCCAGCAGCTACTGGACAGGCCTAAACTCCTACAATGAGCAGTTCTTC. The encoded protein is CASSYWTGLNSYNEQFF.